This TCR beta chain was sequenced for a study of shared clonotypes between healthy human individuals. Trimming took 4 bases from V and 3 from J, leaving 16 bases between them. Germline-derived CDR1 and CDR2 are MNHNS and SASEGT. This CDR3 spans 15 amino acids. Assay used: immunoSEQ multiplex PCR; TCRdb lists only in-frame clones, some missing. The sample carries about 680,000 clones, around 72% recorded once. The rearrangement uses TRBV6-1 and TRBJ2-7; D tentatively fits TRBD1 or TRBD2 (5 bases each). The clonotype comes from a woman between 25 and 40 years old in good health. The sequenced sample consisted of memory CD4+ T cells sorted from blood. The subset denotes: CD45RA-negative fraction. This CDR3 reads CASSVSGTGHYEQYF. CDR3 DNA sequence: TGTGCCAGCAGTGTAAGTGGGACGGGCCACTACGAGCAGTACTTC.